This TCR beta chain was sequenced for a study of T-cell reconstitution after alpha-beta-depleted transplantation in children (dated by TCRdb to the mid-2010s). For context, the study as a whole: The study quantitatively tracked T-cell immune reconstitution after TCRalphabeta/CD19-depleted allogeneic hematopoietic cell transplantation in children using TCR repertoire profiling.

In this sample, this clonotype turned up a few times. Its antigen is still unknown. Base qualities are not recorded, but no much larger clone differs from it by a single base. Interpreted using the paper, the treatment or condition label stands for: allogeneic hematopoietic cell transplantation with graft depleted of TCRalphabeta T cells and CD19 B cells. The transplant recipients were children given TCRalphabeta/CD19-depleted allogeneic hematopoietic cell grafts. The library relied on PCR. Data came from an Illumina HiSeq 2500. To normalize quantification of the TCRbeta repertoire, the TCR libraries were built with molecular barcoding that relied on unique molecular identifiers. The raw public reads went through TCRdb reprocessing: fastp at Q25, MiXCR clone calling, in-frame beta chains kept. Identical CDR3 protein sequences are pooled into one entry, listed with their most common genes and DNA. The sample has a few hundred thousand distinct CDR3 sequences on record, 25% to 30% of them singletons. Approximately 33% of the sample rests with the top ten.

Study-wide findings and limitations: Hyperexpanded clone frequencies declined over subsequent months; after one year, T-cell counts and TCRbeta diversity were mostly attributed to newly produced T cells. About two months after transplant, the apparently early recovery of alphabetaT-cell counts reportedly depended on just several hundred clones that had expanded rapidly and came from non-depleted graft cells. In some patients, high TCRbeta diversity at day 60 was attributed to recipient T cells and intrathymic progenitors that had survived conditioning.

Sequenced material: PBMCs, taken before TCRalphabeta/CD19-depleted stem cell transplant. The clonotype originates from a boy in the first two years of life with Wiskott-Aldrich syndrome, due to receive a stem cell transplant.

In nucleotides, the sequence is TGCAGTGCAAGGCCTAATACAGCCGTAAATTCACCCCTCCACTTT. Its protein reads: CSARPNTAVNSPLHF. The sequence is built from TRBV20-1 and TRBJ1-6; the D gene is not confidently resolved. The CDR3, from cysteine to phenylalanine, totals 15 residues. The kept DNA is CDR3 alone, 45 bases in frame from the first base. According to the germline V gene (reference sequence), CDR1 reads DFQATT and CDR2 reads SNEGSKA. The trim is 6 bases for V and 7 bases for J, with a gap of 19 bases between the germline ends.